These 17 T cell receptor beta chains came from one sample sequenced in a study of CD8 T cells in ankylosing spondylitis. TCRdb analysed the 5' RACE reads with MiXCR anew, one entry per CDR3 protein. The data show 250,000 or so distinct CDR3 sequences, 15% to 20% seen once. Material: blood, either unsorted or a sorted T cell fraction (not recorded which). The receptors derive from a male donor with ankylosing spondylitis or in good health (not recorded which).

This clonotype has at least ten counts. This rearrangement joins TRBV4-2 to TRBJ2-1; 7 nucleotides match TRBD2. The junction had 9 bases not matched to a gene; V was cut back by 6 bases and J by 4 bases. CDR1 and CDR2 from the germline V gene are LGHNA and YNFKEQ. The CDR3 is made up of 15 amino acids. The CDR3 region has the DNA TGTGCCAGCAGTTCTGACTCTAGCGGATACAATGAGCAGTTCTTC. Residues: CASSSDSSGYNEQFF.

This clonotype has only one observation. The chain recombines TRBV5-4 with TRBJ1-6; 8 bases are a match to TRBD1. The germline V gene encodes CDR1 SGHNT and CDR2 YYREEE (reference sequence). Trimming at V came to 4 bases and at J to 8 bases, leaving 8 bases not matched to a gene. The CDR3 is 15 residues long. The CDR3 loop is CASSSYRGSDSPLHF. The CDR3 DNA is TGTGCCAGCAGCAGTTACAGGGGGTCAGATTCACCCCTCCACTTT.

This clonotype has more than one count but fewer than ten. The gene calls are TRBV6-5 and TRBJ2-1; 11 nucleotides match TRBD1. The germline V gene encodes CDR1 MNHEY and CDR2 SVGAGI. The CDR3 consists of 14 residues. Unmatched junction bases numbered 2, after V lost 2 bases and J lost 8 bases. The CDR3 nucleotides are TGTGCCAGCAGTTACGGACAGGGGGCCTATGAGCAGTTCTTC. Translation gives CASSYGQGAYEQFF.

The rearrangement links TRBV4-1 to TRBJ2-2; tentatively, D is TRBD1 (5 bases). CDR1 is MGHRA and CDR2 is YSYEKL in the germline V gene. The CDR3 extends over 15 amino acids. V was trimmed by 1 base and J by 2 bases, leaving 8 bases between them. The CDR3 DNA is TGCGCCAGCAGCCAAGTACAGGAAAACACCGGGGAGCTGTTTTTT. This encodes CASSQVQENTGELFF.

This clonotype has more than one count but fewer than ten. The chain carries TRBV20-1 and TRBJ2-1; TRBD2 matches at 8 bases. The V gene end was trimmed by 0 bases and the J gene end by 2 bases; junction bases not matched to a gene: 9. Germline CDR1 DFQATT, CDR2 SNEGSKA (reference sequence). CDR3 size: 17 residues. The CDR3 loop reads CSARDWSGSYPYNEQFF. The DNA for the CDR3 is TGCAGTGCTAGAGATTGGAGCGGGAGTTATCCCTACAATGAGCAGTTCTTC.

This clonotype was observed a handful of times. CDR3 region: CASSQNRGGTDTQYF. The CDR3 bases are TGCGCCAGCAGCCAGAACAGGGGTGGTACAGATACGCAGTATTTT. The rearrangement links TRBV4-1 to TRBJ2-3; 7 positions match TRBD1. CDR1 and CDR2 (germline): MGHRA, YSYEKL. Trimming cost V 3 bases and J 3 bases; bases outside gene matches: 6. CDR3 size: 15 residues.

J is TRBJ1-5 and V is TRBV19, with D hard to call. This CDR3 is 16 amino acids long. V lost 3 bases to trimming and J lost 4 bases, with 16 bases between them. Germline-derived CDR1 and CDR2 are LNHDA and SQIVND (reference sequence). The CDR3 reads CASSMAGTRANQPQHF. Here the CDR3 DNA reads TGTGCCAGTAGTATGGCAGGAACGCGGGCGAATCAGCCCCAGCATTTT.

This clonotype was observed at least ten times. The chain couples TRBV10-3 to TRBJ2-7; the match to TRBD2 covers 16 bases. The trim removed 3 bases at V and 2 bases at J, leaving 4 bases unmatched. The CDR3 length is 17 residues. Germline CDR1 ENHRY, CDR2 SYGVKD. In nucleotides, the CDR3 is TGTGCCATCAGTGACTCGGGACTAGCGGGAGGGACCTACGAGCAGTACTTC. Residues: CAISDSGLAGGTYEQYF.

This clonotype showed up just a few times. One junction end disagrees with the germline gene, perhaps due to a read error. The chain combines TRBV7-2 with TRBJ2-1; no definite D call. Germline CDR1 SGHTA, CDR2 FQGNSA. CDR3 length: 13 amino acids. In DNA, the CDR3 is TGTGCCAGCAGCCATGACAATTACAGTGAGCAGTTCTTC. Its protein is CASSHDNYSEQFF.

This clonotype occurred many times. This sequence joins TRBV12-3 or TRBV12-4 and TRBJ1-2, with D tentatively TRBD1 (6 bases). The length of the CDR3 is 15 residues. V was shortened by 4 bases and J by 6 bases, with 18 bases between the two germline ends. CDR3 in DNA: TGTGCCAGCAGTTCGAACCAACAGGGAAGGGATGGCTACACCTTC. The encoded protein is CASSSNQQGRDGYTF.

This clonotype was found a few times. A read error may produce the germline difference seen at one junction end. The chain has TRBV7-7 and TRBJ2-1, with 8 bases fitting TRBD2. The V gene's germline CDR1 is SSHAT and CDR2 FNYEAQ (reference sequence). The CDR3 length is 15 residues. CDR3 sequence: CASSTTSGQADEHFF. The CDR3 DNA reads as TGTGCTAGCAGCACCACTAGCGGTCAGGCGGATGAGCATTTCTTC.

This clonotype has only a few counts. This chain joins TRBV7-2 and TRBJ2-7, with TRBD2 as a possible D gene (6 bases). The CDR3 is made up of 15 amino acids. The V gene's germline CDR1 is SGHTA and CDR2 FQGNSA. V was shortened by 2 bases and J by 2 bases, with 13 bases between the two germline ends. In nucleotides, the CDR3 is TGTGCCAGCAGCTTATACGCTAGCGCCACCTACGAGCAGTACTTC. It specifies CASSLYASATYEQYF.

The chain joins TRBV10-3 to TRBJ2-1; 11 positions match TRBD2. Germline assignment: CDR1 ENHRY and CDR2 SYGVKD. The CDR3 contains 13 residues. V lost 11 bases, J lost 7 bases, and 7 bases stayed unmatched. CDR3 loop: CAADSGGGNEQFF. For the CDR3, the DNA is TGTGCCGCCGATAGCGGGGGGGGAAATGAGCAGTTCTTC.

V and J are TRBV29-1 and TRBJ1-4, with no clear D. The CDR3 is 11 residues long. The germline V gene has CDR1 SQVTM and CDR2 ANQGSEA. Trimming shortened V by 7 bases and J by 5 bases, and 8 bases separated the two germline ends. CDR3 coding DNA: TGCAGCGCAGGACGGAATGAAAAACTGTTTTTT. Protein: CSAGRNEKLFF.

The chain couples TRBV12-3 or TRBV12-4 to TRBJ2-5; perhaps TRBD2 as D (5 bases). Trimming shortened V by 6 bases and J by 5 bases, and 10 bases separated the two germline ends. The CDR3 totals 12 residues. In DNA, the CDR3 is TGTGCCAGCAGGTCTAGCAGGGAGACCCAGTACTTC. This codes for CASRSSRETQYF.

This clonotype was counted between two and nine times. The chain combines TRBV4-2 with TRBJ2-7; TRBD1 matches at 8 bases. There are 20 residues in the CDR3. The trim removed 0 bases at V and 2 bases at J, leaving 18 bases unmatched. Germline V CDR1 and CDR2: LGHNA, YNFKEQ. This CDR3 is CASSQDSPGGTAIRTYEQYF. CDR3 DNA: TGTGCCAGCAGCCAAGATTCCCCAGGGGGCACGGCTATCCGGACCTACGAGCAGTACTTC.

This clonotype turned up a few times. V usage is TRBV29-1 and J usage is TRBJ2-1; TRBD1 is a possible D gene (6 bases). The CDR3 spans 11 residues. Germline-derived CDR1 and CDR2 are SQVTM and ANQGSEA. Trimming shortened V by 6 bases and J by 8 bases, and 11 bases separated the two germline ends. This CDR3 is CSVQGLDEQFF. The CDR3 DNA follows: TGCAGCGTCCAGGGGCTGGATGAGCAGTTCTTC.